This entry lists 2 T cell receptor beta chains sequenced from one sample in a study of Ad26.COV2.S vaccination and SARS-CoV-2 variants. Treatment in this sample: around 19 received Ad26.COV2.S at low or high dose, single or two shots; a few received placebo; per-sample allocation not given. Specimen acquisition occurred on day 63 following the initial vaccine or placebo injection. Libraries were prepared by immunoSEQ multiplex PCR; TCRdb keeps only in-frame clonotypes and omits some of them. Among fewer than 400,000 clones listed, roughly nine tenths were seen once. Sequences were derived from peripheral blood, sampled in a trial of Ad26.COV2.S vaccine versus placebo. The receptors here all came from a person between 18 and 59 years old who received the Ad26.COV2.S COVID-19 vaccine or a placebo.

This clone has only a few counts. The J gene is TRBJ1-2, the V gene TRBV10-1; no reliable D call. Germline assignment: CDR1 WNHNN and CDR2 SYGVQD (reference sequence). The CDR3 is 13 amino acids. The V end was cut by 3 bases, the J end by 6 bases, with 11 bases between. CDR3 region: CASSEWRDDGYTF. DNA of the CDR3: TGCGCCAGCAGTGAATGGAGGGATGATGGCTACACCTTC.

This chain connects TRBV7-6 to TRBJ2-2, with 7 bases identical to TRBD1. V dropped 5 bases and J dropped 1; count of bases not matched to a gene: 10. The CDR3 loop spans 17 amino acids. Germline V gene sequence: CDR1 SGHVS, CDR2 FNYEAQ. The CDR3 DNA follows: TGTGCCAGCAGCCCCTTAATATCAGGGGGGAACACCGGGGAGCTGTTTTTT. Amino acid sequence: CASSPLISGGNTGELFF.